This T cell receptor (beta chain) was found in a study of blood T cell repertoires in COVID-19. This clone has a handful of counts. V lost 7 bases to trimming and J lost 1 base, with 11 bases between them. Germline CDR1 and CDR2: ENHRY and SYGVKD. The CDR3 loop spans 14 amino acids. Using immunoSEQ multiplex PCR, the repertoire was profiled, and TCRdb retains in-frame clones only, with some absent. The sample has a few hundred thousand clones, 85% seen once. Sequencing was performed on PBMCs or T cells enriched from blood (not recorded which). The receptor was isolated from a woman in her forties or fifties who had been exposed to COVID-19. V usage is TRBV10-3 and J usage is TRBJ1-3; possibly TRBD1 for D (5 bases). CDR3 protein: CAINGGSSGNTIYF. The DNA of the CDR3 is TGTGCCATCAACGGGGGGAGTTCTGGAAACACCATATATTTT.